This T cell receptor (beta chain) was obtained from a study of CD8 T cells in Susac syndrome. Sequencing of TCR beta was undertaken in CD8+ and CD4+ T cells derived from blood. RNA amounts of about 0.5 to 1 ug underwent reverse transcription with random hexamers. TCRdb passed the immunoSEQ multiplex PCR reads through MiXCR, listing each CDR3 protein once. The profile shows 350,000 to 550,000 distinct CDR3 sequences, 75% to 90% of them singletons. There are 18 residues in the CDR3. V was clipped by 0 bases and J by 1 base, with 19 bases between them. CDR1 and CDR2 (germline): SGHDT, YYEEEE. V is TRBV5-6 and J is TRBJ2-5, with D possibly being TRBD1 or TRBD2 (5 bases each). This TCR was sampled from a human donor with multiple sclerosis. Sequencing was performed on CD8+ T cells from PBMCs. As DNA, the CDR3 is TGTGCCAGCAGCTTGGTCCCCAAGGGATCGGGGACCCAAGAGACCCAGTACTTC. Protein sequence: CASSLVPKGSGTQETQYF.